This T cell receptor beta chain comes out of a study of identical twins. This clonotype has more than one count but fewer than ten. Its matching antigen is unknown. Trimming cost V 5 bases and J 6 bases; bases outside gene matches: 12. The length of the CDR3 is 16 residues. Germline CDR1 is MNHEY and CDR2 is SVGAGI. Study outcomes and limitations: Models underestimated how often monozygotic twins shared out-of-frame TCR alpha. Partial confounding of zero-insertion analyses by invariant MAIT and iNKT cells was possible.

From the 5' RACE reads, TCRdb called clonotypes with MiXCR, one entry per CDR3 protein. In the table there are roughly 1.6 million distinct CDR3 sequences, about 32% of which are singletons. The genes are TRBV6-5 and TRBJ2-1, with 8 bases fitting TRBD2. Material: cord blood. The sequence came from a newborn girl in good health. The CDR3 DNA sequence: TGTGCCAGCAGTCCCCGGACTAGCATAGCGGTCAATGAGCAGTTCTTC. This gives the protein CASSPRTSIAVNEQFF.